This record covers a single T cell receptor (beta chain). As handled by the study authors: Reference gene primer amplification gave estimated nucleated cell counts. The table came from immunoSEQ multiplex PCR; TCRdb's copy has only in-frame clones and leaves some out. V and J calls plus clone size are reproduced from that table; the DNA served to infer D and trimming. The sample shows tens of thousands of clones, 75% to 90% of them seen only once. Trimming removed 6 bases at V and 5 bases at J, with 12 bases between. The V gene's germline CDR1 is LGHDT and CDR2 YNNKEL (reference sequence). The CDR3 is made up of 13 amino acids. The data were taken from a study of blood T cell repertoires in COVID-19. Study details: Researchers got acute and convalescent COVID-19 samples from the United States, Italy and Spain. From T cells, B-cell-depleted T cells, or PBMCs came the material, which was cDNA or gDNA.

The chain joins TRBV3-1 (or the pseudogene TRBV3-2) to TRBJ2-3; the D gene is possibly TRBD1 (6 bases). The sequence was collected from a human donor in a cohort sampled during active COVID-19. The sample comprised peripheral blood. The CDR3 reads CASSHDRRDTQYF. In DNA, the CDR3 is TGTGCCAGCAGTCATGACAGGAGAGATACGCAGTATTTT.